This TCR beta chain was identified in a study of blood T cell repertoires in COVID-19. Profiled with immunoSEQ multiplex PCR; TCRdb holds only in-frame clones, not every one. The data show fewer than 30,000 clones, around 92% seen once. V shed 5 bases and J shed 10 bases, with 15 bases lying between them. Germline values: CDR1 SEHNR, CDR2 FQNEAQ (reference sequence). This CDR3 has 14 residues. The sample comprised peripheral blood. The sequence was collected from a human donor in a cohort sampled during active COVID-19. This rearrangement joins TRBV7-9 to TRBJ1-6; D ambiguous. CDR3 nucleotide sequence: TGTGCCAGCAGCGCCGACTCGTTTCAGTCACCCCTCCACTTT. It translates to CASSADSFQSPLHF.